The entry below describes one T cell receptor beta chain. Clones were sequenced by immunoSEQ multiplex PCR, and TCRdb holds only the in-frame ones, with some missing. The sample includes 30,000 or so clones, about 92% of them seen just once. The data were taken from a study of blood T cell repertoires in COVID-19. Trimming cost V 4 bases and J 2 bases, with 8 bases left between them. The CDR3 loop spans 12 amino acids. CDR1 and CDR2 from the germline V gene are SQVTM and ANQGSEA. The sequencing input was peripheral blood. The source of this sequence is a man between 65 and 80 years old with active or convalescent COVID-19. J is TRBJ1-2 and V is TRBV29-1, with D possibly TRBD1 on 6 matching bases. The CDR3 region is CSVGQGNYGYTF. In DNA, the CDR3 is TGCAGCGTTGGTCAGGGGAACTATGGCTACACCTTC.